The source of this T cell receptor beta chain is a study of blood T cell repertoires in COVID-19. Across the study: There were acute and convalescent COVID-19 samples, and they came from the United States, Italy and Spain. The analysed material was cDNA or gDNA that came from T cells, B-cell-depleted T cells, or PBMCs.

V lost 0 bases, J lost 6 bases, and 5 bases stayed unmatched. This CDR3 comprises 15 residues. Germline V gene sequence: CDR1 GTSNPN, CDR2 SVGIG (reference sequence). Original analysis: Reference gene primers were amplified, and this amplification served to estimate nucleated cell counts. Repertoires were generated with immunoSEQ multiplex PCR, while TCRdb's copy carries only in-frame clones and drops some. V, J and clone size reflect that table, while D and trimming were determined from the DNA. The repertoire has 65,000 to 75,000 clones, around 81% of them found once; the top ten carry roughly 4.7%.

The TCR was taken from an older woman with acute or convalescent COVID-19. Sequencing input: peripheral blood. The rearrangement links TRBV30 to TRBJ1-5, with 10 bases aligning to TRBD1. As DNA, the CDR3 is TGTGCCTGGAGTGTACGGGACAGGGGAGGTCAGCCCCAGCATTTT. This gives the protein CAWSVRDRGGQPQHF.